Below, 4 T cell receptor beta chains from the same sample are listed, as sequenced in a study of T cell responses to AZD1222 COVID-19 vaccine. The repertoire was sequenced with immunoSEQ multiplex PCR; TCRdb's copy has only in-frame clones and lacks some. The data contain around 220,000 clones, approximately 94% of them singletons. The sample was peripheral blood, taken 28 days after the second dose of the MenACWY control vaccine. Every receptor here comes from an adult who received the MenACWY meningococcal vaccine as a control.

This chain uses TRBV28 with TRBJ2-1; 12 bases are shared with TRBD2. Germline CDR1 and CDR2: MDHEN and SYDVKM. V lost 6 bases, J lost 5 bases, and 11 bases stayed unmatched. This CDR3 contains 17 residues. Written as DNA, the CDR3 is TGTGCCAGCAGGGCCCCCTTCCTAGCGGGGGGGAACAATGAGCAGTTCTTC. Protein sequence: CASRAPFLAGGNNEQFF.

In nucleotides, the CDR3 is TGTGCCAGCAGTGAAGTGAGGGACAGGGCCAACCATTCACCCCTCCACTTT. Translated, it gives CASSEVRDRANHSPLHF. The chain links TRBV6-1 to TRBJ1-6; 9 bases line up with TRBD1. Germline V gene data show CDR1 as MNHNS and CDR2 as SASEGT. There are 17 residues in the CDR3. Germline trimming cut 1 base from V and 8 bases from J; bases unmatched to any gene: 9.

The V and J genes are TRBV7-2 and TRBJ2-7; TRBD2 matches at 13 bases. This CDR3 is built from 16 residues. The germline V gene encodes CDR1 SGHTA and CDR2 FQGNSA. After removal of 2 bases from V and 3 bases from J, the junction contained 4 bases not matched to a gene. CDR3 in DNA: TGTGCCAGCAGCTTAACGGGACTAGCGGGAAGCTACGAGCAGTACTTC. This encodes CASSLTGLAGSYEQYF.

This chain connects TRBV28 to TRBJ1-4; tentatively, D is TRBD1 (6 bases). The germline V and J ends were trimmed by 3 bases and 7 bases, with 12 bases remaining between them. This CDR3 is built from 14 residues. CDR1 and CDR2 from the germline V gene are MDHEN and SYDVKM. The CDR3 DNA follows: TGTGCCAGCAGTTTGAGGGGGTGGGGTGAAAAACTGTTTTTT. Protein product: CASSLRGWGEKLFF.